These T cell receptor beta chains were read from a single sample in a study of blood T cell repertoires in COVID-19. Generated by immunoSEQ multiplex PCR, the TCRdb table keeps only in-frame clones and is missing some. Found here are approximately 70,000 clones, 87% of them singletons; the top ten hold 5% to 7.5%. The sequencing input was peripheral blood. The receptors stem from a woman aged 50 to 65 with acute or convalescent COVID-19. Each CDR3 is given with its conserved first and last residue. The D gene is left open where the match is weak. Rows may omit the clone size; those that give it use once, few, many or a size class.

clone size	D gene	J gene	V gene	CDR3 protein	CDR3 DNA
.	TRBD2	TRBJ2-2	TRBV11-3	CASTTPGLAGAGELFF	TGTGCCAGCACCACACCGGGACTAGCGGGGGCCGGGGAGCTGTTTTTT
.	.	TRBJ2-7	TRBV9	CASSTGNEQYF	TGTGCCAGCAGCACGGGTAACGAGCAGTACTTC
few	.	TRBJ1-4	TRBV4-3	CASSQDPDRGRGKLFF	TGCGCCAGCAGCCAAGATCCGGACCGCGGACGGGGAAAACTGTTTTTT
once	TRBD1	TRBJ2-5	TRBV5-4	CASSTGTGEETQYF	TGTGCCAGCAGCACCGGGACAGGGGAAGAGACCCAGTACTTC
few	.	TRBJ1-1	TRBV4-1	CASSQDNPPQGDTEAFF	TGCGCCAGCAGCCAAGATAACCCCCCACAGGGTGACACTGAAGCTTTCTTT
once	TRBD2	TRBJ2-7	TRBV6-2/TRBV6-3	CASSSGTSGRNEQYF	TGTGCCAGCAGCTCTGGGACTAGCGGGAGAAACGAGCAGTACTTC
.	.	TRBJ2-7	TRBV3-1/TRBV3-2	CASSYSSYEQYF	TGTGCCAGCAGCTACAGCTCCTACGAGCAGTACTTC
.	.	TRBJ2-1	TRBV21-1	CASSKAPGHRGEGEQFF	TGTGCCAGCAGCAAAGCCCCGGGACACCGGGGTGAGGGTGAGCAGTTCTTC
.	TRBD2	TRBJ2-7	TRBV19	CASSTAGRLPYEQYF	TGTGCCAGTAGTACCGCCGGGAGGCTTCCCTACGAGCAGTACTTC
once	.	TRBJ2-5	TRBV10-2	CASGETSQETQYF	TGCGCCAGCGGGGAGACTAGCCAAGAGACCCAGTACTTC
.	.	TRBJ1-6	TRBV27	CASERTGQGNSPLHF	TGTGCCAGCGAGAGAACCGGGCAGGGGAATTCACCCCTCCACTTT
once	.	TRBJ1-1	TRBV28	CASSARLNTEAFF	TGTGCCAGCAGTGCCAGGCTTAACACTGAAGCTTTCTTT
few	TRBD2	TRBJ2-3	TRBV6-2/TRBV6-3	CASSYTTKSTSGHTDTQYF	TGTGCCAGCAGTTACACGACCAAGTCAACTAGCGGCCACACAGATACGCAGTATTTT
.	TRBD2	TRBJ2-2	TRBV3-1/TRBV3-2	CASSNGGTGELFF	TGTGCCAGCAGCAACGGGGGGACCGGGGAGCTGTTTTTT
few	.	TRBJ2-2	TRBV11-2	CASSPTPNGGANTGELFF	TGTGCCAGCAGCCCGACCCCCAACGGCGGGGCGAACACCGGGGAGCTGTTTTTT
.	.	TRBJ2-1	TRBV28	CASSLRLKTYNEQFF	TGTGCCAGCAGTTTGAGACTGAAAACCTACAATGAGCAGTTCTTC
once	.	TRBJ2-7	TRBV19	CASSFGRSYEQYF	TGTGCCAGTAGTTTTGGCCGTTCCTACGAGCAGTACTTC
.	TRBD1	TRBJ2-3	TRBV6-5	CASSPSGGRTDTQYF	TGTGCCAGCAGTCCCTCAGGGGGCCGCACAGATACGCAGTATTTT
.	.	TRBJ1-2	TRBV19	CASSIDSGRFDYGYTF	TGTGCCAGTAGTATAGATTCGGGGAGGTTTGACTATGGCTACACCTTC
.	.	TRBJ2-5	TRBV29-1	CSVEVGSLVAETQYF	TGCAGCGTTGAAGTTGGCTCCCTAGTTGCGGAGACCCAGTACTTC
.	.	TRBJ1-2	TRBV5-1	CASSLLATGGGYTF	TGCGCCAGCAGCTTGTTGGCCACGGGGGGTGGCTACACCTTC
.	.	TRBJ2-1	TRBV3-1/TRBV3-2	CASSRLSRDNEQFF	TGTGCCAGCAGCCGTCTTAGCCGTGACAATGAGCAGTTCTTC
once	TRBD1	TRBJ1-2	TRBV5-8	CASSPGDRGLYGYTF	TGTGCCAGCAGCCCGGGAGACAGGGGCCTCTATGGCTACACCTTC
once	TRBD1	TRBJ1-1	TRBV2	CASSVGTGGLTEAFF	TGTGCCAGCAGTGTGGGGACAGGGGGTTTGACTGAAGCTTTCTTT
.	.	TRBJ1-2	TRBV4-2	CASSQSGLPYGYTF	TGTGCCAGCAGCCAGTCGGGTCTCCCTTATGGCTACACCTTC
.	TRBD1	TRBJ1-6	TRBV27	CASSKGQGPREPLHF	TGTGCCAGCAGTAAGGGACAGGGCCCACGGGAACCCCTCCACTTT
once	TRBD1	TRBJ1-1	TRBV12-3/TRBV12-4	CASSGQGTEAFF	TGTGCCAGCAGTGGACAGGGCACTGAAGCTTTCTTT